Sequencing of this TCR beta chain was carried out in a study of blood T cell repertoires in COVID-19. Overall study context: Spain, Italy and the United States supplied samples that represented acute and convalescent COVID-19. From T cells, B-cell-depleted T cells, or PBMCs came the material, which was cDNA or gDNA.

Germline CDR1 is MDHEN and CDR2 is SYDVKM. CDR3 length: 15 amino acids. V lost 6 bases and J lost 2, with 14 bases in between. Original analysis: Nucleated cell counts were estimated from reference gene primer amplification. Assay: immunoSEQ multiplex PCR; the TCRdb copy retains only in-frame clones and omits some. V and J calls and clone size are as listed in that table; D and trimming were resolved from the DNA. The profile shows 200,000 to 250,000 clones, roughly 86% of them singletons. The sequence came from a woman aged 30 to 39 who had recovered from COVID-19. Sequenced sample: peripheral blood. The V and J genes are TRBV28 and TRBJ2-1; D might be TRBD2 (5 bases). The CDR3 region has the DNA TGTGCCAGCAGGGACTCGGGCCTACCCTACAATGAGCAGTTCTTC. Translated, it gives CASRDSGLPYNEQFF.